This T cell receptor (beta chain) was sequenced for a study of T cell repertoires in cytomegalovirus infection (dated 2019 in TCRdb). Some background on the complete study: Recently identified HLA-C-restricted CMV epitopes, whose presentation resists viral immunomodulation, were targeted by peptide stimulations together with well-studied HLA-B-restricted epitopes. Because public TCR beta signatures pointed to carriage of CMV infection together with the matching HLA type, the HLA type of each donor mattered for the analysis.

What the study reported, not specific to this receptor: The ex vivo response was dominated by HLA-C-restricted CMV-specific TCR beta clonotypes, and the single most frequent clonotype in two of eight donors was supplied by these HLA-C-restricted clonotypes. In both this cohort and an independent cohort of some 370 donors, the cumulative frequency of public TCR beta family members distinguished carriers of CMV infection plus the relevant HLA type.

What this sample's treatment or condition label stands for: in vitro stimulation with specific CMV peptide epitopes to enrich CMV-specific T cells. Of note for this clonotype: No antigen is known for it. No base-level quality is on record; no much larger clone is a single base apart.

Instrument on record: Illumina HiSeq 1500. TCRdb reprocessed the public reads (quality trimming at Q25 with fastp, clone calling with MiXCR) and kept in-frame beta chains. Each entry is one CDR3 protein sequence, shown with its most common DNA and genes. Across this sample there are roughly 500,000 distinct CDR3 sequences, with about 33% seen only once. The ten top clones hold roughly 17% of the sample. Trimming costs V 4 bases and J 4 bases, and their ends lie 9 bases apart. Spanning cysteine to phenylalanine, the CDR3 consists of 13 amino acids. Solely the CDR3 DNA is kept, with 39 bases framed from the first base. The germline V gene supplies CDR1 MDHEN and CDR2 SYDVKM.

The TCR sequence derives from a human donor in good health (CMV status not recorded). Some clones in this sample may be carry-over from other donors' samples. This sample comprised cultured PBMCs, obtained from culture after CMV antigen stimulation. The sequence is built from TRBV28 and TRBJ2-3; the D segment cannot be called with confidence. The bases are TGTGCCAGCAGTTGGGTTCCGTCAGATACGCAGTATTTT. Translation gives CASSWVPSDTQYF.